This T cell receptor beta chain was identified during a study of blood T cell repertoires in COVID-19. Study details: Specimens from acute and convalescent COVID-19 originated in the United States, Italy and Spain. PBMCs, B-cell-depleted T cells, or T cells provided the cDNA or gDNA that made up the material.

This clone has only one observation. Looked up from germline, CDR1 is MGHRA and CDR2 is YSYEKL. This CDR3 has 15 residues. Trimming removed 1 base from V and 1 base from J, with 10 bases in between. Authors' processing steps: Nucleated cell number was recorded as an estimate derived from reference gene primer amplification. Profiling relied on immunoSEQ multiplex PCR, and the TCRdb table lists in-frame clones only, not all of them. V, J and clone size derive from that table, while D and trimming were established from the DNA sequence. Here the sample spans around 62,000 clones, around nine tenths being singletons.

The chain uses TRBV4-1 and TRBJ1-2, with D hard to call. Material for sequencing was peripheral blood. This receptor was obtained from a woman in her sixties with acute or convalescent COVID-19. CDR3 residues: CASSQGGSYNYGYTF. CDR3 bases: TGCGCCAGCAGCCAAGGCGGCAGCTATAACTATGGCTACACCTTC.